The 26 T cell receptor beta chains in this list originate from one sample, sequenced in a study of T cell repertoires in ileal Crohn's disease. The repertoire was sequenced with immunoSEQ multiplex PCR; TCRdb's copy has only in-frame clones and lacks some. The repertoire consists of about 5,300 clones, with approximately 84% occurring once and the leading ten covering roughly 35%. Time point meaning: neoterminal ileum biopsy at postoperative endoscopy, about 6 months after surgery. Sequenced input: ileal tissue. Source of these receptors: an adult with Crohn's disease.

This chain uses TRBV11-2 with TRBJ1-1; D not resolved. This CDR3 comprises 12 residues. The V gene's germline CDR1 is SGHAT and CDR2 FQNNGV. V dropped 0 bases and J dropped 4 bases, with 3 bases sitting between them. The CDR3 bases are TGTGCCAGCAGCTTAGAGTTCACTGAAGCTTTCTTT. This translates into CASSLEFTEAFF.

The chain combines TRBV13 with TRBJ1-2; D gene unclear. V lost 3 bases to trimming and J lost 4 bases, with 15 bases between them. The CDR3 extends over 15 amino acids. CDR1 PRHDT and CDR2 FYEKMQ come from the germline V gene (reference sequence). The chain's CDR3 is CASSFRGPTSYGYTF. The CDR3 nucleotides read TGTGCCAGCAGCTTTCGAGGACCGACTTCCTATGGCTACACCTTC. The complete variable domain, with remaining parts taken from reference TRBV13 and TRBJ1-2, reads AAGVIQSPRHLIKEKRETATLKCYPIPRHDTVYWYQQGPGQDPQFLISFYEKMQSDKGSIPDRFSAQQFSDYHSELNMSSLELGDSALYFCASSFRGPTSYGYTFGSGTRLTVV.

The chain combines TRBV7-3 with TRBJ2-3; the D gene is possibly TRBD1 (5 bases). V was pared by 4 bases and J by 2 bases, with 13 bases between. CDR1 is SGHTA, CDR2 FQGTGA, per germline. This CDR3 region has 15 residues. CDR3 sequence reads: CASSSQGPTTDTQYF. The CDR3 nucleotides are TGTGCCAGCAGCTCCCAGGGTCCTACCACAGATACGCAGTATTTT.

As DNA, the CDR3 is TGCGCCAGCAGCCTGGGTAGGGGGACACAATACAATGAGCAGTTCTTC. This translates into CASSLGRGTQYNEQFF. The rearrangement joins TRBV4-1 to TRBJ2-1; weak D call: TRBD1 (6 bases). Germline V lookup: CDR1 MGHRA, CDR2 YSYEKL. This CDR3 region has 16 residues. Trimming pared 4 bases from V and 4 bases from J, leaving 17 bases between.

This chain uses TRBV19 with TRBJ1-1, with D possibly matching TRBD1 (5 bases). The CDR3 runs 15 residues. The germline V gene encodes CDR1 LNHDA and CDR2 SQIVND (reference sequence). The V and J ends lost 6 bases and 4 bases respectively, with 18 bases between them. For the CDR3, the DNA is TGTGCCAGTAGCACTCAACCGGGACGGCGCACTGAAGCTTTCTTT. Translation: CASSTQPGRRTEAFF.

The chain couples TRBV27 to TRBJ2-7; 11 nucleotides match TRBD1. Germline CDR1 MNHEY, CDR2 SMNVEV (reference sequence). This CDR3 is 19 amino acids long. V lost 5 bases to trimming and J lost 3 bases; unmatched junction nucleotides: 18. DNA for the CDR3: TGTGCCAGCAGTGTCATAGGACAGGGGGCGCGACAAAACTACTACGAGCAGTACTTC. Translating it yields CASSVIGQGARQNYYEQYF.

In nucleotides, the CDR3 is TGCGCCAGCAGCCCCCAGGGACTCTCCTACGAGCAGTACTTC. Its translation: CASSPQGLSYEQYF. J is TRBJ2-7 and V is TRBV5-1, with D perhaps TRBD2 (6 bases). Germline CDR1 is SGHRS and CDR2 is YFSETQ. CDR3 size: 14 residues. Trimming cost V 4 bases and J 0 bases, with 11 bases left between them.

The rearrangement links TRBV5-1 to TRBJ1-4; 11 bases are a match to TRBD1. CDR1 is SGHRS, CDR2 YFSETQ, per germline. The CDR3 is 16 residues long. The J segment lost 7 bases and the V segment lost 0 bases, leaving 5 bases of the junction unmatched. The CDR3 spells CASSLGGQGAFEKLFF. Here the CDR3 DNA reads TGCGCCAGCAGCTTGGGTGGACAGGGGGCGTTTGAAAAACTGTTTTTT.

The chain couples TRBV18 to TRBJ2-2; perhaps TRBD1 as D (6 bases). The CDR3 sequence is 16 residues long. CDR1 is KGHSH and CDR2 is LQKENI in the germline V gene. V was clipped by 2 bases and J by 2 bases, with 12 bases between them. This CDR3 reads CASSPTRTANTGELFF. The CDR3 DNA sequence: TGTGCCAGCTCACCAACGCGGACAGCTAACACCGGGGAGCTGTTTTTT. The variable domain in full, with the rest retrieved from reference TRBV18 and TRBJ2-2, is NAGVMQNPRHLVRRRGQEARLRCSPMKGHSHVYWYRQLPEEGLKFMVYLQKENIIDESGMPKERFSAEFPKEGPSILRIQQVVRGDSAAYFCASSPTRTANTGELFFGEGSRLTVL.

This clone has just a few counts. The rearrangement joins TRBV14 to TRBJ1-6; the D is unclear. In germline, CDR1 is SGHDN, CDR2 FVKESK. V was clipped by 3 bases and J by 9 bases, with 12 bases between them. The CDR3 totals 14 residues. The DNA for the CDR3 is TGTGCCAGCAGCCAGACCGGGCCGAGTTCACCCCTCCACTTT. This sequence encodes CASSQTGPSSPLHF. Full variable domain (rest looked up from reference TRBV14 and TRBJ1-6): EAGVTQFPSHSVIEKGQTVTLRCDPISGHDNLYWYRRVMGKEIKFLLHFVKESKQDESGMPNNRFLAERTGGTYSTLKVQPAELEDSGVYFCASSQTGPSSPLHFGNGTRLTVT.

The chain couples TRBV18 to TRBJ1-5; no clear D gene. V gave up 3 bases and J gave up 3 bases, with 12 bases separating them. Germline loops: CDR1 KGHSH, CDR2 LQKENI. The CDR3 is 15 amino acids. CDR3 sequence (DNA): TGTGCCAGCTCACCCCGAGGGCTCTCCAATCAGCCCCAGCATTTT. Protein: CASSPRGLSNQPQHF.

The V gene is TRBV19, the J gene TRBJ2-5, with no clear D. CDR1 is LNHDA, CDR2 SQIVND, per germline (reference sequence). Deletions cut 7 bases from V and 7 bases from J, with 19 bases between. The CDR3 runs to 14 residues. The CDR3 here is CASKAGLGYGTQYF. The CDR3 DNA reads TGTGCCAGTAAGGCAGGCCTCGGGTACGGGACCCAGTACTTC.

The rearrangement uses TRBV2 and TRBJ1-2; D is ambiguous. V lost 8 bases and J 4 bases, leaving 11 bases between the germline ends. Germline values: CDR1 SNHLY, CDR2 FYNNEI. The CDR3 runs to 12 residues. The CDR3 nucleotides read TGTGCCAGCGGTGGGGTTGGCTATGGCTACACCTTC. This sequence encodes CASGGVGYGYTF.

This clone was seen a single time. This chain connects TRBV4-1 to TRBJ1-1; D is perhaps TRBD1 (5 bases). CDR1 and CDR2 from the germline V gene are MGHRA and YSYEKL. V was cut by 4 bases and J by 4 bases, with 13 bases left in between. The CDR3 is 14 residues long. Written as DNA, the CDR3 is TGCGCCAGCAGCCGGGGCAGGTCTGCCACTGAAGCTTTCTTT. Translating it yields CASSRGRSATEAFF.

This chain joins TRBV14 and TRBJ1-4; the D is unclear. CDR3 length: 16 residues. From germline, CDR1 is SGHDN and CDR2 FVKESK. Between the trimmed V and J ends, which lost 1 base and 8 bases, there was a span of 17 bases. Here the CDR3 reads CASSQARGPAREKLFF. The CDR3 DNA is TGTGCCAGCAGCCAAGCTCGTGGACCGGCTAGGGAAAAACTGTTTTTT.

The CDR3 nucleotides are TGTGCCAGCGACGGGACAGCATCTGGAAACACCATATATTTT. This encodes CASDGTASGNTIYF. The genes are TRBV28 and TRBJ1-3; 7 bases agree with TRBD1. The CDR3 spans 14 residues. Unmatched junction bases numbered 5, after V lost 8 bases and J lost 1 base. Germline V lookup: CDR1 MDHEN, CDR2 SYDVKM.

CDR3 bases: TGTGCCAGTAGTAGGGACAGAGGGGCCAACGTCCTGACTTTC. The encoded protein is CASSRDRGANVLTF. This chain joins TRBV19 and TRBJ2-6, with 7 bases aligning to TRBD1. Trimming removed 4 bases from V and 4 bases from J; junction bases left unmatched: 1. Germline V gives CDR1 LNHDA, CDR2 SQIVND (reference sequence). The CDR3 spans 14 residues.

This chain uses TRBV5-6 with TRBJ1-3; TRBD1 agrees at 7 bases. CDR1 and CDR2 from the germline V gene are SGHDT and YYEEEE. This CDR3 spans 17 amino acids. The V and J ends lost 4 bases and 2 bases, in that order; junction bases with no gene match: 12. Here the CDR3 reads CASSTRQGMPAGNTIYF. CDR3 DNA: TGTGCCAGCAGCACTCGACAGGGAATGCCGGCTGGAAACACCATATATTTT.

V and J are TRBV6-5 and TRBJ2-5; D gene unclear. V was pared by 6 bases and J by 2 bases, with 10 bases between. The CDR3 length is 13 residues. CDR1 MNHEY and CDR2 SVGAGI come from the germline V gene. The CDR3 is CASRQVIQETQYF. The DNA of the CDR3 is TGTGCCAGCAGGCAAGTGATTCAAGAGACCCAGTACTTC.

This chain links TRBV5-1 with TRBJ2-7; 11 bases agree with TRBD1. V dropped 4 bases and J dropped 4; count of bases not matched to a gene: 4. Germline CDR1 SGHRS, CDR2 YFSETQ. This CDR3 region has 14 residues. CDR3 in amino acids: CASSTGQGAYEQYF. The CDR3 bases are TGCGCCAGCAGCACAGGACAGGGGGCATACGAGCAGTACTTC.

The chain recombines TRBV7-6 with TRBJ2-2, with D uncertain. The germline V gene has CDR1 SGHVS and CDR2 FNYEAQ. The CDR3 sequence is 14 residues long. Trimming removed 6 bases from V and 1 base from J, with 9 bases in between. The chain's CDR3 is CASRFGQNTGELFF. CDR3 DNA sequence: TGTGCCAGCAGGTTTGGGCAGAACACCGGGGAGCTGTTTTTT.

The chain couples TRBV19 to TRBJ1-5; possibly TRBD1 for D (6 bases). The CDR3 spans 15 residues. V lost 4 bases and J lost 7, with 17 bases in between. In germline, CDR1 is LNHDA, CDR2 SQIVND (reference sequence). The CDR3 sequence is CASSTVRQAGQPQHF. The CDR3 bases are TGTGCCAGTAGTACGGTTAGACAGGCCGGACAGCCCCAGCATTTT. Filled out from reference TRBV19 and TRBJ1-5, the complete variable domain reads DGGITQSPKYLFRKEGQNVTLSCEQNLNHDAMYWYRQDPGQGLRLIYYSQIVNDFQKGDIAEGYSVSREKKESFPLTVTSAQKNPTAFYLCASSTVRQAGQPQHFGDGTRLSIL.

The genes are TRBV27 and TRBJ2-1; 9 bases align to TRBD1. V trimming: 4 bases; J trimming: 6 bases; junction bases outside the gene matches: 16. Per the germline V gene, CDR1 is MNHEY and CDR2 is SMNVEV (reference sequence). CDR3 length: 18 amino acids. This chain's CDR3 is CASSYGPGTGPDPNEQFF. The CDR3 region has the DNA TGTGCCAGCAGTTACGGTCCCGGGACAGGGCCGGACCCCAATGAGCAGTTCTTC.

The CDR3 loop reads CASSQQRDSMNTEAFF. CDR3 coding DNA: TGCGCCAGCAGCCAACAAAGGGACAGTATGAACACTGAAGCTTTCTTT. The gene calls are TRBV4-3 and TRBJ1-1, with 7 bases lining up with TRBD1. The CDR3 spans 16 residues. Germline V gene sequence: CDR1 LGHNA, CDR2 YSLEER. V was pared by 2 bases and J by 0 bases, with 6 bases of the junction left unmatched.

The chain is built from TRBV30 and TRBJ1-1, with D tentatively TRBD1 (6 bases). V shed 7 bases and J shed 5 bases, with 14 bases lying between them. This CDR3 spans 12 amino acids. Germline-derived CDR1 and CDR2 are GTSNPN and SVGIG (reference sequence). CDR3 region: CASRRGGTEAFF. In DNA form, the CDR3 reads TGTGCCTCCCGCAGGGGAGGGACTGAAGCTTTCTTT.

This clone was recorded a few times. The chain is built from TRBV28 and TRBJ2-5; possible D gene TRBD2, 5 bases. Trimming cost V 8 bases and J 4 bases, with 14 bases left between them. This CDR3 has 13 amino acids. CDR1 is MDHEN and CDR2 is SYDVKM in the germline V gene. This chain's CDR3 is CASSLSVGETQYF. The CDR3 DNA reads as TGTGCCAGCTCCCTTAGCGTGGGAGAGACCCAGTACTTC.